The sequence of this T cell receptor (beta chain) was determined in a study of T-cell reconstitution after alpha-beta-depleted transplantation in children (dated by TCRdb to the mid-2010s). For context, the study as a whole: The study quantitatively tracked T-cell immune reconstitution after TCRalphabeta/CD19-depleted allogeneic hematopoietic cell transplantation in children using TCR repertoire profiling.

The sample's treatment or condition label, in plain terms: allogeneic hematopoietic cell transplantation with graft depleted of TCRalphabeta T cells and CD19 B cells. TCRalphabeta/CD19-depleted allogeneic hematopoietic cell grafts were given to the transplant recipients, all of whom were children. This clonotype was counted only a few times. Which antigen it targets is not known. No base quality information exists; no much larger clone differs at one position. Results the study describes overall, beyond this receptor: Over the following months the frequencies of hyperexpanded clones went down, and after one year T-cell counts and TCRbeta diversity were mostly credited to newly produced T cells. In some patients, the high TCRbeta diversity seen at day 60 was put down to recipient T cells and intrathymic progenitors that had survived conditioning. About two months after transplant, the apparently early recovery of alphabetaT-cell counts reportedly depended on just several hundred clones that had expanded rapidly and came from non-depleted graft cells.

Receptor amplification or capture employed PCR. Sequencing was performed on an Illumina HiSeq 2500. TCR library preparation used molecular barcoding, with unique molecular identifiers applied to normalize quantification of the TCRbeta repertoire. In-frame beta chains were kept once TCRdb had trimmed the public reads at Q25 with fastp and called clones with MiXCR. Identical CDR3 protein sequences are pooled into one entry, listed with their most common genes and DNA. Recorded for this sample are 530,000 or so distinct CDR3 sequences; 25% to 30% of them occurred a single time. The ten largest account for about a third of the sample. Taken from the germline V gene, the CDR1 and CDR2 loops are MNHNS and SASEGT. From its cysteine to its phenylalanine, the CDR3 spans 15 amino acids. The only DNA kept is the CDR3, 45 bases in frame from the first base. The germline V end is reduced by 6 bases and the J end by 1 base; junction bases left unmatched: 7.

The chain is encoded by TRBV6-1 joined to TRBJ1-1; the junction holds 8 bases that match TRBD1. The sample here was PBMCs, taken before TCRalphabeta/CD19-depleted stem cell transplant. The TCR was taken from a boy younger than two with Wiskott-Aldrich syndrome, due to receive a stem cell transplant. The DNA sequence is given as TGTGCCAGCAGCCGACAGGGGCGAAAGAACACTGAAGCTTTCTTT. It is translated as CASSRQGRKNTEAFF.